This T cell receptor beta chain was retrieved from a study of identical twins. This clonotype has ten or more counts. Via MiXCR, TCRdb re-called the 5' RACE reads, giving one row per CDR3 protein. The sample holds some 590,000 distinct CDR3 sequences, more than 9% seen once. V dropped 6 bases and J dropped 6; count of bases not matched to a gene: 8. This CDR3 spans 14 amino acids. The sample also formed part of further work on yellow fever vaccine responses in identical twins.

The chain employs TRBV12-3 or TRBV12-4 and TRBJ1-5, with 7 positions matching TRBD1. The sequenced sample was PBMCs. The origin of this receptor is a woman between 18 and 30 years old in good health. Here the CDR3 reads CASRRQGRGQPQHF. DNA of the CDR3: TGTGCCAGCAGAAGACAGGGAAGGGGTCAGCCCCAGCATTTT.